Described below is a single T cell receptor (beta chain) sequence and its context. Its target is not known. Ophthalmopathy donors' eye disease showed moderate-to-severe activity, CAS of at least 3, NOSPECS of at least 4 and duration under 3 months. In this cohort, patients with other autoimmune diseases, uncontrolled infections, pregnancy or lactation were excluded. Germline-derived CDR1 and CDR2 are SEHNR and FQNEAQ (reference sequence). Trimming cost V 5 bases and J 8 bases, with 12 bases left between them. CDR3 length: 13 amino acids. The sample is drawn from a study of Graves' ophthalmopathy and Graves' hyperthyroidism. General observations from the study: For separating ophthalmopathy from stable hyperthyroidism, a 13-signature model gave less than 90% sensitivity and around 80% specificity. Among thyroid clonotypes expanded above 0.001 frequency, most also appeared in blood.

TCR beta CDR3 regions were amplified from RNA transcripts. First-round RT-PCR with HTBI primers preceded a second-round multiplex PCR. Each CDR3 protein is one row after TCRdb ran MiXCR on the multiplex PCR reads. The data contain 660,000 or so distinct CDR3 sequences, about 40% of them singletons. This TCR was recovered from an adult man with Graves' ophthalmopathy. This chain uses TRBV7-9 with TRBJ1-4; D ambiguous. The sample was peripheral blood. CDR3 coding DNA: TGTGCCAGCAGCAAGGGCGTTCGAGAAAAACTGTTTTTT. Residues: CASSKGVREKLFF.